Listed here are 9 T cell receptor beta chains from one sample, sequenced in a study of response to subunit inactivated influenza vaccine. Using its own MiXCR run on the RT-PCR reads, TCRdb lists one record per CDR3 protein. The profile covers 500,000 to 600,000 distinct CDR3 sequences, with around 8% appearing a single time and 10% to 15% taken by the ten largest. The material sequenced was PBMCs from blood, taken roughly 24 months after vaccination. The receptors here all came from a man aged 50-75 years who received an inactivated influenza vaccine.

Ten or more counts support this clonotype. In nucleotides, the CDR3 is TGTGCCAGCAGCCCCAGGACAGGGGTAACTGAAGCTTTCTTT. Its protein product is CASSPRTGVTEAFF. The chain couples TRBV7-9 to TRBJ1-1, with 9 bases identical to TRBD1. J was trimmed by 5 bases and V by 5 bases; bases with no gene match: 6. Germline loops: CDR1 SEHNR, CDR2 FQNEAQ (reference sequence). The CDR3 is made up of 14 amino acids.

The J gene is TRBJ1-5, the V gene TRBV6-5; D is possibly TRBD1 (6 bases). Trimming stripped 4 bases from V and 6 bases from J, with 19 bases between. This CDR3 is 16 amino acids long. Germline CDR1 and CDR2: MNHEY and SVGAGI. CDR3 region: CASSLTGGQDGQPQHF. CDR3 bases: TGTGCCAGCAGTTTGACAGGCGGGCAGGACGGTCAGCCCCAGCATTTT.

This clonotype was picked up many times. At one end, the junction sequence differs from germline, possibly due to a read error. The chain carries TRBV12-3 or TRBV12-4 and TRBJ2-1; D is undetermined. The CDR3 length is 14 residues. The CDR3 DNA is TGCGCCAGCAGCTTGACTGGCTCCTACAATGAGCAGTTCTTC. This codes for CASSLTGSYNEQFF.

Only a few counts were recorded for this clonotype. This chain connects TRBV5-6 to TRBJ2-7, with TRBD1 as a possible D gene (6 bases). V was trimmed by 2 bases and J by 0 bases, leaving 12 bases between them. The CDR3 is 15 residues long. Germline values: CDR1 SGHDT, CDR2 YYEEEE. CDR3 DNA: TGTGCCAGCAGCTTTTACACAGGGATCTCCTACGAGCAGTACTTC. It translates to CASSFYTGISYEQYF.

This clonotype was seen a handful of times. V gene TRBV7-2 combines with J gene TRBJ2-1, with 10 bases that match TRBD2. The J segment lost 8 bases and the V segment lost 5 bases, leaving 12 bases of the junction unmatched. This CDR3 has 16 amino acids. Looked up from germline, CDR1 is SGHTA and CDR2 is FQGNSA. The CDR3 protein is CASSPQPSGSGDEQFF. Here the CDR3 DNA reads TGTGCCAGCAGCCCTCAGCCTAGCGGGAGCGGGGATGAGCAGTTCTTC.

This clonotype was seen ten or more times. The chain has TRBV7-8 and TRBJ2-2; TRBD1 or TRBD2 may be the D gene (5 bases each). This CDR3 has 19 amino acids. Germline CDR1 SGHVS, CDR2 FQNEAQ. V lost 5 bases, J lost 0 bases, and 22 bases lay in between. CDR3 nucleotides: TGTGCCAGCAGCCCAACTCTCACCGGACGGGGCGCGAACACCGGGGAGCTGTTTTTT. Amino acid sequence: CASSPTLTGRGANTGELFF.

The genes are TRBV21-1 and TRBJ2-5; the table's D gene call, TRBD1, was not cross checked with the DNA. TRBV21-1 is an annotated pseudogene. The CDR3 has 16 amino acids. Here the CDR3 reads CASSNVQGRSQETQYF. The CDR3, as DNA: TGTGCCAGCAGCAACGTACAGGGGCGCAGCCAAGAGACCCAGTACTTC.

This clonotype was counted many times. The CDR3 coding sequence is TGCAGCGGACAGGGTAACACCGGGGAGCTGTTTTTT. Encoded protein: CSGQGNTGELFF. This chain uses TRBV29-1 with TRBJ2-2; 7 bases are a match to TRBD1. The length of the CDR3 is 12 residues. The V segment lost 7 bases and the J segment 2 bases; nucleotides outside the gene matches: 1. Germline V CDR1 and CDR2: SQVTM, ANQGSEA.

This clonotype has just a few counts. The chain employs TRBV20-1 and TRBJ1-1, with a weak D call TRBD1 (5 bases). The CDR3 runs 13 residues. Germline lookup yields CDR1 DFQATT and CDR2 SNEGSKA (reference sequence). V was clipped by 6 bases and J by 0 bases, with 11 bases between them. CDR3 amino acids: CSAREGMNTEAFF. The CDR3 DNA is TGCAGTGCCCGGGAGGGGATGAACACTGAAGCTTTCTTT.